The T cell receptor beta chain under discussion was sequenced for a study of blood T cell repertoires in COVID-19. The overall study: COVID-19 samples from acute and convalescent phases originated in the United States, Italy and Spain. Nucleic acid was either cDNA or gDNA, and it came from T cells, B-cell-depleted T cells, or PBMCs.

TCRdb's copy holds only in-frame clones and misses some; the assay was immunoSEQ multiplex PCR. The repertoire includes 100,000 to 120,000 clones, roughly 82% of them detected once, and 16% sits in the top ten. Germline loops: CDR1 SGHVS, CDR2 FNYEAQ. Trimming took 6 bases from V and 5 from J; bases not matched to a gene: 8. CDR3 size: 15 residues. The sample taken for sequencing was peripheral blood. The sequence was obtained from a woman aged 60-75 years with acute or convalescent COVID-19. The rearrangement uses TRBV7-6 and TRBJ2-7, with TRBD2 identical over 12 bases. CDR3 DNA sequence: TGTGCCAGCAGGGCCCGACTAGCGGGGGAAGACGAGCAGTACTTC. This encodes CASRARLAGEDEQYF.